One sample yielded the 16 T cell receptor beta chains listed below, sequenced in a study of T cell clonality in common variable immunodeficiency. Study-wide points: Common variable immunodeficiency TCR beta sequences reportedly had fewer deletions and N-nucleotide insertions.

Their specific antigens are unknown. Sequencing was performed with immunoSEQ multiplex PCR; in TCRdb, only in-frame clones are kept and a portion is missing. Sampling found thousands of clones, none seen once. Specimen: peripheral blood mononuclear cells. The receptors come from a human donor with common variable immunodeficiency.

Concerning this clone: The CDR3 end lies 3 residues beyond the end of the read and is filled in from the germline J gene. This rearrangement joins TRBV19 to TRBJ2-7; D might be TRBD1 (5 bases). This CDR3 is built from 14 residues. The germline CDR1 and CDR2 sequences are LNHDA and SQIVND (reference sequence). V was trimmed by 3 bases and J by 0 bases, leaving 9 bases between them. This CDR3 reads CASSISGISYEQYF. The CDR3 bases that were read are TGTGCCAGTAGTATCTCAGGGATCTCCTACGAG.

Concerning this clone: The missing CDR3 end, 3 residues past where the read stops, is filled in from the germline J gene. The chain combines TRBV7-9 with TRBJ2-5; 8 bases are a match to TRBD1. The CDR3 runs to 15 residues. The V and J ends lost 5 bases and 4 bases, in that order; junction bases with no gene match: 9. CDR1 is SEHNR, CDR2 FQNEAQ, per germline (reference sequence). CDR3 DNA (partial): TGTGCCAGCAGCATCAAGACAGGGGTTGGAGAGACC. Its translation is CASSIKTGVGET. The whole CDR3 is CASSIKTGVGETQYF. The variable domain in full, with the rest retrieved from reference TRBV7-9 and TRBJ2-5, is DTGVSQNPRHKITKRGQNVTFRCDPISEHNRLYWYRQTLGQGPEFLTYFQNEAQLEKSRLLSDRFSAERPKGSFSTLEIQRTEQGDSAMYLCASSIKTGVGETQYFGPGTRLLVL.

In this sample, this clone turned up a few times. The read stops 3 residues short of the end of the CDR3; the missing end is completed from the germline J gene. The V call is TRBV7-6, the J call TRBJ2-5, with 8 bases lining up with TRBD2. The germline CDR1 and CDR2 sequences are SGHVS and FNYEAQ. The CDR3 runs 15 residues. The trim removed 2 bases at V and 5 bases at J, leaving 7 bases unmatched. Partial CDR3 DNA: TGTGCCAGCAGCTTACCCTTAGCGGGAACGGAGACC. Its translation: CASSLPLAGTET. The whole CDR3 region reads CASSLPLAGTETQYF.

Of note for this clone: The read ends 3 residues before the CDR3 terminus; that terminus is restored from the germline J gene. The rearrangement links TRBV6-2 or TRBV6-3 to TRBJ2-5; the D is unclear. Germline V gene data show CDR1 as MNHEY and CDR2 as SVGEGT. The CDR3 length is 13 residues. Trimming took 6 bases from V and 3 from J, leaving 11 bases between them. Incomplete CDR3 DNA: TGTGCCAGCAGGCCAGACTTGGAAGAGACC. This gives the protein CASRPDLEET. In full, the CDR3 is CASRPDLEETQYF.

Note on this clone: The read is 3 residues too short to cover the CDR3 end, so that end is filled in from the germline J gene. The chain has TRBV2 and TRBJ2-7, with 10 bases that match TRBD1. The CDR3 has 12 amino acids. With V trimmed by 6 bases and J by 5 bases, 1 base remained unmatched. Germline V gives CDR1 SNHLY, CDR2 FYNNEI. The CDR3 spells CASRDRGDEQYF. Incomplete CDR3 DNA: TGTGCCAGCAGGGACAGGGGGGACGAG.

On this clone: The CDR3 end lies 3 residues beyond the end of the read and is filled in from the germline J gene. The chain has TRBV19 and TRBJ2-5, with 7 positions matching TRBD1. The CDR3 totals 14 residues. From germline, CDR1 is LNHDA and CDR2 SQIVND (reference sequence). V lost 2 bases, J lost 5 bases, and 5 bases stayed unmatched. The sequenced part of the CDR3 DNA is TGTGCCAGTAGTATACGGGGCAGGGGGGAGACC. This gives the protein CASSIRGRGET. The whole CDR3 sequence is CASSIRGRGETQYF. The whole variable domain, filled in from reference TRBV19 and TRBJ2-5, reads DGGITQSPKYLFRKEGQNVTLSCEQNLNHDAMYWYRQDPGQGLRLIYYSQIVNDFQKGDIAEGYSVSREKKESFPLTVTSAQKNPTAFYLCASSIRGRGETQYFGPGTRLLVL.

On this clone itself: The read stops 3 residues short of the end of the CDR3; the missing end is completed from the germline J gene. The chain combines TRBV7-9 with TRBJ2-7; TRBD1 aligns across 7 bases. V was clipped by 5 bases and J by 0 bases; unmatched bases: 4. The CDR3 has 14 amino acids. Germline-derived CDR1 and CDR2 are SEHNR and FQNEAQ (reference sequence). The part of the CDR3 DNA that was read is TGTGCCAGCAGCCCGAGACAGGGCTCCTACGAG. Protein product: CASSPRQGSYE. The whole CDR3 protein reads CASSPRQGSYEQYF.

This clone has just a few counts. One end of the junction varies from germline; a read error may be responsible. The read terminates 3 residues before the CDR3 end, so the remaining end is supplied by the germline J gene. This chain connects TRBV7-7 to TRBJ2-2; D is unresolved. This CDR3 region has 13 residues. Looked up from germline, CDR1 is SSHAT and CDR2 is FNYEAQ (reference sequence). The CDR3 here is CASSSSNTGELFF. The CDR3 bases that were read are TGTGCTAGCAGCTCCTCTAACACCGGGGAG.

Worth noting for this clone: The read ends 3 residues shy of where the CDR3 ends; the end is completed using the germline J gene. The chain uses TRBV19 and TRBJ2-1, with a weak D call TRBD2 (6 bases). The CDR3 consists of 16 residues. Trimming cost V 7 bases and J 4 bases, with 20 bases left between them. Per germline, CDR1 LNHDA and CDR2 SQIVND (reference sequence). CDR3 sequence: CASNPKRGDFYNEQFF. The CDR3 DNA, read in part, is TGTGCCAGTAACCCGAAGAGAGGGGACTTTTACAATGAG.

In regard to this clone: The missing CDR3 end, 3 residues past where the read stops, is filled in from the germline J gene. V gene TRBV19 combines with J gene TRBJ2-1; maybe TRBD2 (5 bases). The germline gives CDR1 LNHDA, CDR2 SQIVND (reference sequence). This CDR3 has 15 residues. V was shortened by 3 bases and J by 6 bases, with 15 bases between the two germline ends. The sequenced part of the CDR3 DNA is TGTGCCAGTAGTATCGTCAGCGGCCTAGGCAATGAG. Protein: CASSIVSGLGNE. The full CDR3 is CASSIVSGLGNEQFF.

With regard to this clone: Germline is not matched at one junction end, which may reflect a read error. Distinct nucleotide sequences in the sample also encode this CDR3. The CDR3 is CASSLDLAYTETQYF. The covered CDR3 bases are TGTGCTAGCAGCTTAGATCTAGCGTATACGGAGACC. The chain combines TRBV7-7 with TRBJ2-5; D possibly corresponds to TRBD2 (6 bases). The read ends 3 residues shy of where the CDR3 ends; the end is completed using the germline J gene. The germline V gene has CDR1 SSHAT and CDR2 FNYEAQ (reference sequence). This CDR3 region has 15 residues.

A few counts support this clone. The read falls 3 residues short of the CDR3 end, and the missing part is taken from the germline J gene. The rearrangement links TRBV18 to TRBJ1-2; TRBD1 is a possible D gene (6 bases). V gave up 3 bases and J gave up 2 bases, with 7 bases separating them. There are 13 residues in the CDR3. Germline loops: CDR1 KGHSH, CDR2 LQKENI. CDR3 in amino acids: CASSPDRNYGYTF. CDR3 bases read: TGTGCCAGCTCACCCGACAGGAACTATGGC. Full variable domain (remainder filled in from reference TRBV18 and TRBJ1-2): NAGVMQNPRHLVRRRGQEARLRCSPMKGHSHVYWYRQLPEEGLKFMVYLQKENIIDESGMPKERFSAEFPKEGPSILRIQQVVRGDSAAYFCASSPDRNYGYTFGSGTRLTVV.

This clone was counted a few times. The CDR3 is cut off 3 residues early in the read; its end comes from the germline J gene. V gene TRBV18 combines with J gene TRBJ2-2, with 13 bases matching TRBD2. The CDR3 consists of 16 residues. J was trimmed by 4 bases and V by 5 bases; bases with no gene match: 4. Germline V CDR1 and CDR2: KGHSH, LQKENI. The CDR3 bases that were read are TGTGCCAGCTCAGAAACTAGCGGGAGGGGCACCGGGGAG. Its translation: CASSETSGRGTGE. The complete CDR3 reads CASSETSGRGTGELFF.

This clone was counted only a few times. The CDR3 region is CASSSGTVNQPQHF. The covered CDR3 bases are TGTGCCAGCAGCAGCGGGACAGTAAATCAGCCC. The chain couples TRBV7-9 to TRBJ1-5; 7 bases fit TRBD1. The read is 3 residues too short to cover the CDR3 end, so that end is filled in from the germline J gene. Losses at the gene ends were 5 bases for V and 4 bases for J; bases not matched to a gene: 5. The CDR3 has 14 residues. In germline, CDR1 is SEHNR, CDR2 FQNEAQ (reference sequence).

The CDR3 here is CSVAIPGQGNYGYTF. The sequenced CDR3 bases are TGCAGCGTTGCAATCCCGGGACAGGGTAACTATGGC. The rearrangement links TRBV29-1 to TRBJ1-2, with 9 bases aligning to TRBD1. The CDR3 end falls 3 residues outside the read, so it is completed with the germline J gene. The CDR3 has 15 residues. The germline V gene encodes CDR1 SQVTM and CDR2 ANQGSEA. V was pared by 4 bases and J by 1 base, with 7 bases of the junction left unmatched.

This clone was seen only a few times. The DNA ends 3 residues before the CDR3 does, and the rest of the CDR3 is filled in from the germline J gene. The genes are TRBV7-2 and TRBJ1-4; D gene ambiguous. Germline-derived CDR1 and CDR2 are SGHTA and FQGNSA. Trimming pared 6 bases from V and 6 bases from J, leaving 14 bases between. The CDR3 loop spans 14 amino acids. The CDR3 bases that were read are TGTGCCAGCAGTCTTTTAGGGCCGGATGAAAAA. It is translated as CASSLLGPDEK. The whole CDR3 reads CASSLLGPDEKLFF.